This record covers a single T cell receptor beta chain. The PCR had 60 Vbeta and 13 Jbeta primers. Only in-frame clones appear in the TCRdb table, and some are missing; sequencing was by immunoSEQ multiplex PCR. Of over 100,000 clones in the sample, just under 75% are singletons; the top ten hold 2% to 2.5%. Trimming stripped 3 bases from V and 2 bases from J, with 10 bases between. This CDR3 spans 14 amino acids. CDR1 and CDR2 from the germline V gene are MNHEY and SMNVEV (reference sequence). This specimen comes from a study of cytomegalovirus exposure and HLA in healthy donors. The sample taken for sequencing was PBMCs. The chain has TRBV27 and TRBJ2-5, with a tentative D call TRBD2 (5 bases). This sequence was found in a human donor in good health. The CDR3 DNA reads TGTGCCAGCAGTTTTATCGGGATTCAAGAGACCCAGTACTTC. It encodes CASSFIGIQETQYF.